This T cell receptor (beta chain) was recovered during a study of CD8+ T cells in alopecia areata. Treatment denoted: oral pan-JAK inhibitor, 5-10 mg twice daily. The CDR3 runs to 13 residues. CDR1 is MNHEY, CDR2 SMNVEV, per germline (reference sequence). Trimming left V 7 bases short and J 7 bases short, with 14 bases between. Extracted RNA was reverse transcribed, and the resulting cDNA served as sequencing template. TCRdb's table, derived via immunoSEQ multiplex PCR, lists solely in-frame clones and lacks some. Here the sample spans 130,000 or so clones, 85% to 90% being singletons. The source is a human donor with alopecia areata. This chain uses TRBV27 with TRBJ2-1; D gene unclear. The sample consisted of CD8+ T cells sorted from blood, taken at week 4, from a patient treated with tofacitinib. CDR3 amino acids: CASKIMTCNEQFF. CDR3 nucleotide sequence: TGTGCCAGCAAAATAATGACATGTAATGAGCAGTTCTTC.